The TCR beta chain described here comes from a study of blood T cell repertoires in COVID-19. As handled by the study authors: Amplified reference gene primers provided the basis for estimating nucleated cell counts. Sequencing used immunoSEQ multiplex PCR; TCRdb keeps in-frame clones, though not all of them. From that table come the V and J calls and clone size; the DNA was used to work out D and trimming. This sample yields over 200,000 clones, of which 70% to 90% are seen a single time; about 1.9% belongs to the top ten. Those enrolled, adults aged roughly 18 to 90 years, came from around 25 US areas. Cohort placement rested on clinical history that participants reported themselves. Two negative PCRs, clearance, or symptom resolution were required of recovered Cohort 3 donors. Per germline, CDR1 SGHRS and CDR2 YFSETQ. Trimming took 4 bases from V and 2 from J, leaving 6 bases between them. The CDR3 sequence is 12 residues long.

This sequence joins TRBV5-1 and TRBJ1-1; D remains unclear. What was sequenced was PBMCs or T cells enriched from blood (not recorded which). The sequence was obtained from a woman in her forties or fifties who had recovered from COVID-19. CDR3 loop: CASSLRNTEAFF. Here the CDR3 DNA reads TGCGCCAGCAGCCTACGAAACACTGAAGCTTTCTTT.